This TCR beta chain originates from a study of T cell responses to AZD1222 COVID-19 vaccine. The study, taken as a whole, reports: Increases in Spike-specific TCR breadth and depth were seen after two AZD1222 doses.

Turning to this clone: Its antigen is currently unknown.

Looked up from germline, CDR1 is SNHLY and CDR2 is FYNNEI. The CDR3 spans 15 residues. The V end lost 4 bases, the J end lost 0 bases, and 9 bases lay between the germline ends. Assay used: immunoSEQ multiplex PCR; TCRdb lists only in-frame clones, some missing. The table lists some 79,000 clones, over 60% of them singletons, with around 50% in the top ten. The source was peripheral blood, collected 28 days after the second AZD1222 dose. The chain combines TRBV2 with TRBJ2-2, with D perhaps matching TRBD1 (6 bases). The TCR was taken from an adult who received the AZD1222 COVID-19 vaccine. CDR3 sequence (DNA): TGTGCCAGCAGTGCACAGGGAGCGAACACCGGGGAGCTGTTTTTT. Residues: CASSAQGANTGELFF.